This T cell receptor (beta chain) was recorded in a study of CD8+CD57+ T cells in acquired aplastic anemia. Findings and limits, study-wide: There were twenty-nine CD8+ CDR3 sequences that occurred in both patients and controls.

Researchers used genomic DNA as the template to profile TCR beta VDJ and CDR3. One entry per CDR3 protein results from TCRdb running MiXCR on the reads. The sample records about 200,000 distinct CDR3 sequences, about half being singletons. Of note for this clonotype: Antigen unknown.

CDR3 size: 15 residues. Germline CDR1 SGHTA, CDR2 FQGNSA. J was trimmed by 2 bases and V by 2 bases; bases with no gene match: 5. By flow cytometry, patients selected for sequencing had shown an expansion of CD8+CD57+ cells. Everyone among the patients had severe acquired aplastic anemia. Sequencing was performed on sorted CD4+, CD8+, or CD8+CD57+ T cells (not recorded which) from PBMCs. The rearrangement joins TRBV7-2 to TRBJ2-5, with TRBD2 matching over 7 bases. This TCR derives from a human donor with aplastic anemia. CDR3 coding DNA: TGTGCCAGCAGCTTACAGGCTAGCGGACAAGAGACCCAGTACTTC. Translating it yields CASSLQASGQETQYF.